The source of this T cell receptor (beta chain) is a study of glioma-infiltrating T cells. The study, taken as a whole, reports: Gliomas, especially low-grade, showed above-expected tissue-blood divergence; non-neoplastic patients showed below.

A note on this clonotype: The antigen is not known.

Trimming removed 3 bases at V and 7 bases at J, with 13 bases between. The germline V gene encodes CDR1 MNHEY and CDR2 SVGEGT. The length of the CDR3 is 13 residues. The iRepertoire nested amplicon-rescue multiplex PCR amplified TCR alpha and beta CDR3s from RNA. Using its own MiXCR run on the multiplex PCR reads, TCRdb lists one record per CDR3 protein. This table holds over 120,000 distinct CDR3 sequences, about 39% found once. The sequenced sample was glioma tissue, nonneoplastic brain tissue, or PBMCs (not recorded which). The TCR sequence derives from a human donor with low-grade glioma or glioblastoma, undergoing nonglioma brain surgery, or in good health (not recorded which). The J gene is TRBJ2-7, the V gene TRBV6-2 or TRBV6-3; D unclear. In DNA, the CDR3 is TGTGCCAGCAGTTATTTGCGCTACAATGAGCAGTACTTC. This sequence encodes CASSYLRYNEQYF.